This TCR beta chain is from a study of T cells after yellow fever vaccination. In the study overall: SMART-Seq v4 Ultra Low Input handled preparation of low-cell-number fractions.

Production of TCR cDNA was by 5'RACE template switching, which also added a universal primer site and UMIs. TCRdb re-derived calls from the 5' RACE reads in MiXCR, one entry per CDR3 protein. The sample lists 500,000 to 650,000 distinct CDR3 sequences, approximately 13% occurring once. With V trimmed by 4 bases and J by 5 bases, 9 bases remained unmatched. Germline-derived CDR1 and CDR2 are DFQATT and SNEGSKA (reference sequence). CDR3 size: 16 residues. The sequencing here drew on PBMCs, taken on the day of the yellow fever booster vaccination. The chain couples TRBV20-1 to TRBJ2-5; 14 bases align to TRBD2. The receptor's source is a young man who received the YFV17D yellow fever vaccine. CDR3 region: CSATGTSGSMGETQYF. In DNA, the CDR3 is TGCAGTGCTACGGGGACTAGCGGGAGTATGGGGGAGACCCAGTACTTC.